One sample yielded the 7 T cell receptor beta chains listed below, sequenced in a study of blood T cells in healthy people across ages. Then a second PCR, running roughly 7 to 12 cycles, was carried out with a sample-barcoded 5' primer and a J-beta primer mix. TCRdb redid the calling of the 5' RACE reads with MiXCR, one entry per CDR3 protein. This table has about 1.4 million distinct CDR3 sequences, almost 60% appearing once. The sample was blood. These TCRs come from a man between 18 and 35 years old in good health.

In its sample, this clonotype was seen once. V usage is TRBV5-1 and J usage is TRBJ1-1; D gene unclear. Per germline, CDR1 SGHRS and CDR2 YFSETQ. Trimming removed 7 bases at V and 1 base at J, with 14 bases between. The CDR3 consists of 14 residues. The CDR3 loop reads CASYLGPANTEAFF. CDR3 bases: TGCGCCAGCTACCTCGGCCCGGCGAACACTGAAGCTTTCTTT.

V is TRBV7-2 and J is TRBJ1-2; the D gene is possibly TRBD1 (5 bases). CDR3 length: 15 amino acids. CDR1 SGHTA and CDR2 FQGNSA come from the germline V gene. Trimming left V 1 base short and J 2 bases short, with 11 bases between. For the CDR3, the DNA is TGTGCCAGCAGCTTAGTTGGGGGGTCCAACTATGGCTACACCTTC. Protein sequence: CASSLVGGSNYGYTF. Based on the CDR3 plus reference TRBV7-2 and TRBJ1-2, the full variable domain is GAGVSQSPSNKVTEKGKDVELRCDPISGHTALYWYRQSLGQGLEFLIYFQGNSAPDKSGLPSDRFSAERTGGSVSTLTIQRTQQEDSAVYLCASSLVGGSNYGYTFGSGTRLTVV.

The chain has TRBV5-5 and TRBJ1-4; D unresolved. The V and J ends lost 1 base and 7 bases respectively, with 14 bases between them. The CDR3 is 15 amino acids. The germline gives CDR1 SGHKS, CDR2 YYEKEE (reference sequence). Here the CDR3 DNA reads TGTGCCAGCAGCTTGTCAGAGGGAAGGAGTGAAAAACTGTTTTTT. It codes for CASSLSEGRSEKLFF.

The gene calls are TRBV10-3 and TRBJ2-4; TRBD1 aligns across 9 bases. The J call may be mistaken, given a closer DNA end match to TRBJ2-7. The CDR3 is 14 amino acids. Germline V gene data show CDR1 as ENHRY and CDR2 as SYGVKD. CDR3 DNA: TGTGCCATCAGTGATAACAGGGGGCCCCACGAGCAGTACTTC. Translating gives CAISDNRGPHEQYF.

The chain is built from TRBV20-1 and TRBJ1-5; 10 bases agree with TRBD1. The CDR3 sequence is 14 residues long. From germline, CDR1 is DFQATT and CDR2 SNEGSKA (reference sequence). V lost 5 bases to trimming and J lost 3 bases; unmatched junction nucleotides: 4. CDR3 sequence reads: CSAGGTGDNQPQHF. For the CDR3, the DNA is TGCAGTGCTGGAGGGACAGGGGACAATCAGCCCCAGCATTTT.

This clonotype was counted a single time. The rearrangement joins TRBV6-1 to TRBJ1-2; D is perhaps TRBD1 (5 bases). The V and J ends lost 3 bases and 2 bases respectively, with 10 bases between them. The CDR3 consists of 14 residues. Germline loops: CDR1 MNHNS, CDR2 SASEGT. The CDR3 sequence is CASSDGGLNYGYTF. The CDR3 bases are TGTGCCAGCAGTGACGGGGGGTTAAACTATGGCTACACCTTC.

The V call is TRBV20-1, the J call TRBJ2-7; 8 bases are shared with TRBD1. V lost 3 bases, J lost 1 base, and 14 bases stayed unmatched. Germline V gene data show CDR1 as DFQATT and CDR2 as SNEGSKA (reference sequence). The CDR3 spans 17 residues. Written as DNA, the CDR3 is TGCAGTGCTAGGGTCCCGGGACAGGTTCCCTTTTCCTACGAGCAGTACTTC. Translated, it gives CSARVPGQVPFSYEQYF.